A selection of T cell receptor beta chains follows, all from one sample in a study of somatic mutations in cytotoxic T cells in rheumatoid arthritis. The data were produced by immunoSEQ multiplex PCR, yet TCRdb's version contains in-frame clones alone and is incomplete. Here the sample spans roughly 20,000 clones, 80% to 90% being singletons. The specimen was CD8+ T cells sorted from blood. The receptors here all came from a man between 35 and 55 years old in good health. Both conserved end residues are part of each CDR3. The D gene is left open where the match is weak. Expanded clones get a size class; other rows say once, few or many, or leave the size out.

j_call d_call v_call clone_size cdr3_length cdr3_nt cdr3_aa
TRBJ1-6 TRBD1 TRBV27 - 14 TGTGCCAGCAGGCTCGGGACAGGAGAATCACCCCTCCACTTT CASRLGTGESPLHF
TRBJ1-1 - TRBV4-1 - 16 TGCGCCAGCCGTGGAATCGGCGGGGAGGGGAACACTGAAGCTTTCTTT CASRGIGGEGNTEAFF
TRBJ2-7 - TRBV7-9 - 14 TGTGCCAGCAGCCATCGGGACACTTTTTACGAGCAGTACTTC CASSHRDTFYEQYF
TRBJ1-2 - TRBV15 - 17 TGTGCCACCAGCAGAGTGGGGAAGCCTAATTTGAACTATGGCTACACCTTC CATSRVGKPNLNYGYTF
TRBJ1-5 - TRBV7-4 - 14 TGTGCCAGCCGACCATCAGGGGGCAATCAGCCCCAGCATTTT CASRPSGGNQPQHF
TRBJ2-3 - TRBV2 - 17 TGTGCCAGCAGCGCCTTCCCACTACGGCTCGACACAGATACGCAGTATTTT CASSAFPLRLDTDTQYF
TRBJ2-7 TRBD1 TRBV5-6 - 15 TGTGCCAGCAGCGGGACAGGGGGCCTCTTCTACGAGCAGTACTTC CASSGTGGLFYEQYF
TRBJ2-5 TRBD2 TRBV2 - 18 TGTGCCACCCCAGCCCTGGGGACTAGCGGCAGAAAAAAAGAGACCCAGTACTTC CATPALGTSGRKKETQYF
TRBJ2-7 - TRBV9 once 14 TGTGCCAGCAGTCTGGGAGGGGGCCCCTACGAGCAGTACTTC CASSLGGGPYEQYF
TRBJ2-5 - TRBV7-2 once 11 TGTGCCAGCAGCTTAGGCTGGCCCCAGTACTTC CASSLGWPQYF
TRBJ1-5 - TRBV15 - 15 TGTGCCACCAGCAGACTATGGGAGGGGGACCAGCCCCAGCATTTT CATSRLWEGDQPQHF
TRBJ1-1 TRBD1 TRBV28 - 14 TGTGCCAGCAGTTCTACCGGGACAGAAACTGAAGCTTTCTTT CASSSTGTETEAFF
TRBJ1-5 - TRBV15 - 15 TGTGCCACCAGCAGAGCACGGGGAAGCAATCAGCCCCAGCATTTT CATSRARGSNQPQHF
TRBJ2-2 - TRBV5-6 - 12 TGTGCCAGCAGCTACTATTTCGGGGAGCTGTTTTTT CASSYYFGELFF
TRBJ2-7 - TRBV7-9 once 12 TGTGCCAGCAGCTTACCCCGCTACGAGCAGTACTTC CASSLPRYEQYF
TRBJ2-7 TRBD2 TRBV11-1 - 14 TGTGCCAGCAGCGCCCCCCTAGCGGCCTACGAGCAGTACTTC CASSAPLAAYEQYF
TRBJ2-2 TRBD1 TRBV4-2 - 15 TGTGCCAGCAGCCCCCGGACAGGGGTAACCGGGGAGCTGTTTTTT CASSPRTGVTGELFF
TRBJ2-2 - TRBV9 - 17 TGTGCCAGCAGCGGTTCCTCGACAGCTGGGAGCACCGGGGAGCTGTTTTTT CASSGSSTAGSTGELFF
TRBJ2-7 TRBD1 TRBV27 - 16 TGTGCCAGCAGTTTATGGGGTCGGACAGGGGCCTACGAGCAGTACTTC CASSLWGRTGAYEQYF